This T cell receptor (beta chain) is drawn from a study of post-analysis software for immune sequencing data. Presence of unique molecular identifiers characterized the TCR beta cDNA libraries. Between about 1 and 11 million T cells gave rise to roughly 0.5 million cDNA molecules. TCRdb reprocessed the PCR reads via MiXCR and lists one record per CDR3 protein. This table holds around 770,000 distinct CDR3 sequences, 46% found once. Findings and limits, study-wide: Significantly lower normalized Chao1 diversity was found in patients with multiple sclerosis relative to controls.

With respect to this clonotype: Antigen specificity is unknown.

The origin of this receptor is a girl aged 5 to 17 with multiple sclerosis. The material sequenced was blood.

This chain's CDR3 is CSASLSGRTDTQYF. CDR3 in DNA: TGCAGTGCTAGTCTTAGCGGGAGGACAGATACGCAGTATTTT. The chain joins TRBV20-1 to TRBJ2-3; 10 bases line up with TRBD2. This CDR3 has 14 residues. With 3 bases clipped from V and 3 bases from J, the junction kept 3 bases outside the gene matches. Germline values: CDR1 DFQATT, CDR2 SNEGSKA (reference sequence).